This record covers a single T cell receptor beta chain. Antigen unknown. CDR1 is SNHLY, CDR2 FYNNEI, per germline. This CDR3 region has 14 residues. V lost 7 bases and J 2 bases, leaving 12 bases between the germline ends. Clones were read by immunoSEQ multiplex PCR, and TCRdb kept only the in-frame ones, dropping some. There are approximately 120,000 clones in the sample; roughly 88% occur only once, and around 5.8% lies in the top ten. This entry belongs to a study of T cell responses to AZD1222 COVID-19 vaccine. Overall study findings and caveats: Reports say nearly half of spike-specific TCRs go after unmutated variant regions.

Sequenced here: peripheral blood, sampled on day 0 of AZD1222 vaccination. This TCR came from an adult in good health. V is TRBV2 and J is TRBJ1-5; D remains ambiguous. CDR3 sequence reads: CASTPALGNQPQHF. CDR3 in DNA: TGTGCCAGCACCCCGGCTCTGGGCAATCAGCCCCAGCATTTT.